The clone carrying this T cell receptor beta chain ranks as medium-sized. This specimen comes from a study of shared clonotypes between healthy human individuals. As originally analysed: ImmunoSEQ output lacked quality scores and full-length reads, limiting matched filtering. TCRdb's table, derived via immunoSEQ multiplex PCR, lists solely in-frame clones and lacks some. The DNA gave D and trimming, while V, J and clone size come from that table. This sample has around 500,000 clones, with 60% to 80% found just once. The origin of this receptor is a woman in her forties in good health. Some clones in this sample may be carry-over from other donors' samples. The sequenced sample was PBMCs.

The CDR3 reads CASSVSTDSSYEQYF. The DNA of the CDR3 is TGTGCCAGCAGCGTCTCTACGGACTCATCCTACGAGCAGTACTTC. The V gene is TRBV6-5, the J gene TRBJ2-7, with a weak D call TRBD2 (5 bases). Looked up from germline, CDR1 is MNHEY and CDR2 is SVGAGI. The CDR3 runs 15 residues. Trimming cost V 6 bases and J 1 base, with 16 bases left between them.